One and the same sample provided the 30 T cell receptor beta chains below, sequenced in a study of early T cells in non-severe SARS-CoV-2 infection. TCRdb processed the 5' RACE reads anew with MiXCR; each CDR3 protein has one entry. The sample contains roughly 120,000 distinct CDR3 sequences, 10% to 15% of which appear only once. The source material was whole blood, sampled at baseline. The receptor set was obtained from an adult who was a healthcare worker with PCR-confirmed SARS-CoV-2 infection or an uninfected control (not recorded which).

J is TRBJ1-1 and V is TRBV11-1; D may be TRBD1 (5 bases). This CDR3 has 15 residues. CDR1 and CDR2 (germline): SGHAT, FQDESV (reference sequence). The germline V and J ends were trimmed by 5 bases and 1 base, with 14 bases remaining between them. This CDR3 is CASSPWGGENTEAFF. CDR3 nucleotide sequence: TGTGCCAGCAGCCCCTGGGGCGGTGAGAACACTGAAGCTTTCTTT.

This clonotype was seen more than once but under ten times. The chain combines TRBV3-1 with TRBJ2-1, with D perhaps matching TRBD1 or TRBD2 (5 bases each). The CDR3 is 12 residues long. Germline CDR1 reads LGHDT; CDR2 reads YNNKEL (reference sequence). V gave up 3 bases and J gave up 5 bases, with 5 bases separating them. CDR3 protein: CASSQGDNEQFF. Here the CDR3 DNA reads TGTGCCAGCAGCCAGGGGGACAATGAGCAGTTCTTC.

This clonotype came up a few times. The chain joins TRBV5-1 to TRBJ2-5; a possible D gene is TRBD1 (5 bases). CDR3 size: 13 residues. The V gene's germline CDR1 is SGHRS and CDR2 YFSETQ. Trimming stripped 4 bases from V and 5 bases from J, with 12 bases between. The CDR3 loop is CASSGQGGETQYF. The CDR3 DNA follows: TGCGCCAGCAGCGGGCAGGGTGGCGAGACCCAGTACTTC. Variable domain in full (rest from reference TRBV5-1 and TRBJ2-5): KAGVTQTPRYLIKTRGQQVTLSCSPISGHRSVSWYQQTPGQGLQFLFEYFSETQRNKGNFPGRFSGRQFSNSRSEMNVSTLELGDSALYLCASSGQGGETQYFGPGTRLLVL.

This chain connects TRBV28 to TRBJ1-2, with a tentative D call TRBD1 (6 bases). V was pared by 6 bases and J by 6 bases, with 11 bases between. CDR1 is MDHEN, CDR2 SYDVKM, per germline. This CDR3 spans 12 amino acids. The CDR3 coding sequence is TGTGCCAGCAGCCCAGGACAGCATGGCTACACCTTC. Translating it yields CASSPGQHGYTF.

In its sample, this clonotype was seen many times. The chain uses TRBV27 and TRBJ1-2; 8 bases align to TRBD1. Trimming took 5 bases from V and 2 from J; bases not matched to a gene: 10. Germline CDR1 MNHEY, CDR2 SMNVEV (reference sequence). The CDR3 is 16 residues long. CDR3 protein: CASSEDRVSSNYGYTF. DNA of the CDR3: TGTGCCAGCAGTGAGGACAGGGTCAGTTCCAACTATGGCTACACCTTC.

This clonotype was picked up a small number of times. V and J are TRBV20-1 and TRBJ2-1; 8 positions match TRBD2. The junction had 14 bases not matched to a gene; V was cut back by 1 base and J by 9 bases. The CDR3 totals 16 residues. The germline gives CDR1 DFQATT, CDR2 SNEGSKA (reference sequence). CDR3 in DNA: TGCAGTGCTAGAGCCTCCTCGGGACTAGTCTTGGGTGAGCAGTTCTTC. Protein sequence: CSARASSGLVLGEQFF.

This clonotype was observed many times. CDR3 in amino acids: CASSFDGQGINQPQHF. The CDR3 nucleotides read TGCGCCAGCAGCTTTGATGGACAGGGCATCAATCAGCCCCAGCATTTT. The V and J genes are TRBV5-1 and TRBJ1-5, with TRBD1 matching over 8 bases. Germline V CDR1 and CDR2: SGHRS, YFSETQ. Unmatched junction bases numbered 7, after V lost 2 bases and J lost 3 bases. The CDR3 runs 16 residues.

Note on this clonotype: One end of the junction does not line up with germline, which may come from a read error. The CDR3 coding sequence is TGTGCTAGCAGCTCCGACCCTCTTAATGAGCAGTTCTTC. Translating gives CASSSDPLNEQFF. V is TRBV7-7 and J is TRBJ2-1; D is unclear. This CDR3 is 13 amino acids long. In germline, CDR1 is SSHAT, CDR2 FNYEAQ (reference sequence).

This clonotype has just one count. The CDR3 nucleotides read TGCAGTGCCTTCGTCGGAACAGGGAGCTCCTACGAGCAGTACTTC. Protein: CSAFVGTGSSYEQYF. This chain uses TRBV20-1 with TRBJ2-7, with D possibly being TRBD1 (6 bases). The CDR3 spans 15 residues. Germline V gives CDR1 DFQATT, CDR2 SNEGSKA (reference sequence). V dropped 6 bases and J dropped 0 bases, with 18 bases sitting between them.

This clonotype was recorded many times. CDR3 residues: CASSYSPPSYNEQFF. For the CDR3, the DNA is TGTGCCAGCAGTTACTCGCCTCCCTCCTACAATGAGCAGTTCTTC. The rearrangement joins TRBV6-5 to TRBJ2-1; D is ambiguous. V was clipped by 0 bases and J by 0 bases, with 6 bases between them. This CDR3 is built from 15 residues. The germline gives CDR1 MNHEY, CDR2 SVGAGI.

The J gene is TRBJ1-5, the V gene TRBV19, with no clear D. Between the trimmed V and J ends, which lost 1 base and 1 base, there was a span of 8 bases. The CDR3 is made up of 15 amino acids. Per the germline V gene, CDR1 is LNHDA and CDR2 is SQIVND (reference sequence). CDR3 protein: CASSIAGVSNQPQHF. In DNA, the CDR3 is TGTGCCAGTAGTATAGCCGGGGTGAGCAATCAGCCCCAGCATTTT.

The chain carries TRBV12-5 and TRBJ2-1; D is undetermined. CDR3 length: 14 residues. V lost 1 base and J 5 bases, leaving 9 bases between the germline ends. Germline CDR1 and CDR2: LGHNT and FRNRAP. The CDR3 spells CASGLDRTHNEQFF. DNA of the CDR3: TGTGCTAGTGGTTTGGATCGAACCCACAATGAGCAGTTCTTC.

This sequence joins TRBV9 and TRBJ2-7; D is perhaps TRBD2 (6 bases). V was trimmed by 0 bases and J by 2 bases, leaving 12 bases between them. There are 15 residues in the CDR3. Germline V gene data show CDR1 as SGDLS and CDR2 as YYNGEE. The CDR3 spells CASSVAGASTYEQYF. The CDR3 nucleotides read TGTGCCAGCAGCGTAGCGGGAGCCTCCACCTACGAGCAGTACTTC.

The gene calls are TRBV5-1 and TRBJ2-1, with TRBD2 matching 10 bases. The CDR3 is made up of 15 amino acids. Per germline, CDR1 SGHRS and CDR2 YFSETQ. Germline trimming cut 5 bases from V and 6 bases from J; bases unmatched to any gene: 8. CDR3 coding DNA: TGCGCCAGCAGGGGACTAGCGCAAGCGGTCAATGAGCAGTTCTTC. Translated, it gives CASRGLAQAVNEQFF. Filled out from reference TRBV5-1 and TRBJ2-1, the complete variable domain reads KAGVTQTPRYLIKTRGQQVTLSCSPISGHRSVSWYQQTPGQGLQFLFEYFSETQRNKGNFPGRFSGRQFSNSRSEMNVSTLELGDSALYLCASRGLAQAVNEQFFGPGTRLTVL.

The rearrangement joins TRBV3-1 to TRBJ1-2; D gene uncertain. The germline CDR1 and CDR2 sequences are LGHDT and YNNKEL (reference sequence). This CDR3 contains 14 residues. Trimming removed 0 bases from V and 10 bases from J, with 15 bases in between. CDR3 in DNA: TGTGCCAGCAGCCAAGATTTCCGCGGACCAGACTACACCTTC. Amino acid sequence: CASSQDFRGPDYTF.

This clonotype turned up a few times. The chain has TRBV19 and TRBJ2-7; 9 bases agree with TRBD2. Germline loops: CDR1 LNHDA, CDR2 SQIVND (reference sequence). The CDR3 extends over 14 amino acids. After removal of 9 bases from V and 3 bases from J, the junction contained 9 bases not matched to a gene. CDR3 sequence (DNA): TGTGCCAGCCAGCCTAGCGGGATGTTCTACGAGCAGTACTTC. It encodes CASQPSGMFYEQYF. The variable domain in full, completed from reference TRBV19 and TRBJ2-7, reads DGGITQSPKYLFRKEGQNVTLSCEQNLNHDAMYWYRQDPGQGLRLIYYSQIVNDFQKGDIAEGYSVSREKKESFPLTVTSAQKNPTAFYLCASQPSGMFYEQYFGPGTRLTVT.

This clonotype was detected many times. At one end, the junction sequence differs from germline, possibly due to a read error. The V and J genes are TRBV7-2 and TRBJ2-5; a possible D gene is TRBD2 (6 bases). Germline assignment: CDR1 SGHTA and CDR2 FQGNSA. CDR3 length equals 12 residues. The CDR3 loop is CASSLAKETQYF. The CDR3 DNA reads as TGTGCCAGCAGCCTAGCGAAAGAGACCCAGTACTTC.

The DNA of the CDR3 is TGTGCCAGCCGAGAGCAGGGGGCGCCGGAGGAAAAACTGTTTTTT. Translated: CASREQGAPEEKLFF. The chain carries TRBV2 and TRBJ1-4, with TRBD1 identical over 8 bases. V was pared by 8 bases and J by 8 bases, with 13 bases of the junction left unmatched. Germline CDR1 and CDR2: SNHLY and FYNNEI. The CDR3 contains 15 residues.

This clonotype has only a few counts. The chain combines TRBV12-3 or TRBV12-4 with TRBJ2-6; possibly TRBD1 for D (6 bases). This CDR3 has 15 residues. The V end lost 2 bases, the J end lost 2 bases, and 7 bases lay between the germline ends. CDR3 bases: TGTGCCAGCAGTTTACGACAGGCTGGGGCCAACGTCCTGACTTTC. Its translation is CASSLRQAGANVLTF.

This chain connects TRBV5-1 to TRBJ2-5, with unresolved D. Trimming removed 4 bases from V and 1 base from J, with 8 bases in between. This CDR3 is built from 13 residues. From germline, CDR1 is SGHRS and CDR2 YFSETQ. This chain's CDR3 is CASSMDPQETQYF. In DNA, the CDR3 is TGCGCCAGCAGCATGGACCCCCAAGAGACCCAGTACTTC.

CDR3 in amino acids: CASSLWKGQSTDTQYF. CDR3 nucleotide sequence: TGTGCCAGCAGTTTATGGAAGGGACAGTCCACAGATACGCAGTATTTT. This chain links TRBV28 with TRBJ2-3, with TRBD1 matching over 7 bases. The germline CDR1 and CDR2 sequences are MDHEN and SYDVKM. V shed 0 bases, J shed 2 bases, and the junction held 5 bases outside the gene matches. The CDR3 length is 16 residues. Drawing the rest from reference TRBV28 and TRBJ2-3, the complete variable domain is DVKVTQSSRYLVKRTGEKVFLECVQDMDHENMFWYRQDPGLGLRLIYFSYDVKMKEKGDIPEGYSVSREKKERFSLILESASTNQTSMYLCASSLWKGQSTDTQYFGPGTRLTVL.

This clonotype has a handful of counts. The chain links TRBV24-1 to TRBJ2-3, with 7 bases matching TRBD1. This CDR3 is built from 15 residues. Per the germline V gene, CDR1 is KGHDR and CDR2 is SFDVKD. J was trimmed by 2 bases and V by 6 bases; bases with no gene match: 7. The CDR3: CATSPGTEYTDTQYF. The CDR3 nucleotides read TGTGCCACCAGTCCCGGGACAGAGTACACAGATACGCAGTATTTT.

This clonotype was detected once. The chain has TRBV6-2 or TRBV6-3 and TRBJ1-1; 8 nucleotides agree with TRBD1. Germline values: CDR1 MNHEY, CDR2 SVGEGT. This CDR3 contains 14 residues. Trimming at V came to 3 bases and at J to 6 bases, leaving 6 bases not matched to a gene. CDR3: CASSYQGAIAEAFF. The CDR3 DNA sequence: TGTGCCAGCAGTTATCAGGGGGCCATCGCTGAAGCTTTCTTT.

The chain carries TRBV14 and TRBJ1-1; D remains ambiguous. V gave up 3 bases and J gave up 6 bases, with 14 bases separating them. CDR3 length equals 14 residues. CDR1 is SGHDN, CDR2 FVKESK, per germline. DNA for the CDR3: TGTGCCAGCAGCCAGCTACCTGGGATTTCTGAAGCTTTCTTT. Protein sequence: CASSQLPGISEAFF.

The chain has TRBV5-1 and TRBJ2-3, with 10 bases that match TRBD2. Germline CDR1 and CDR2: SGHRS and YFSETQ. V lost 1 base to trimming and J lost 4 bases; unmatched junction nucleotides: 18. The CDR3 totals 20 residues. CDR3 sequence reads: CASSLISPSGRVVSSDTQYF. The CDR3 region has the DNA TGCGCCAGCAGCTTGATTTCGCCTAGCGGGAGAGTCGTTAGCTCAGATACGCAGTATTTT.

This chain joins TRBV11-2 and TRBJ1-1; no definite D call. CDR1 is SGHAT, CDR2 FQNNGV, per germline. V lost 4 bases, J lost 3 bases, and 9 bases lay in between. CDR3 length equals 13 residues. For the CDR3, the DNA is TGTGCCAGCAGCTCTCTTGGGGACACTGAAGCTTTCTTT. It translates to CASSSLGDTEAFF.

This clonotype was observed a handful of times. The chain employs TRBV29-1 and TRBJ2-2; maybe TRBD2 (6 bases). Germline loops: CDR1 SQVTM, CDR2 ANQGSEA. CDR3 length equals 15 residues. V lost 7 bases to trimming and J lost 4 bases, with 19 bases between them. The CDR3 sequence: CSAETAGRGTGELFF. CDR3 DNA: TGCAGCGCCGAGACGGCAGGGCGGGGCACCGGGGAGCTGTTTTTT.

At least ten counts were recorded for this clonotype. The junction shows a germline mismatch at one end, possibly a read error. CDR3 sequence reads: CASTGSRNPEAFF. In DNA form, the CDR3 reads TGTGCCAGTACCGGGTCTCGGAACCCTGAAGCTTTCTTT. This chain connects TRBV2 to TRBJ1-1; no definite D call. This CDR3 has 13 residues. Germline CDR1 and CDR2: SNHLY and FYNNEI.

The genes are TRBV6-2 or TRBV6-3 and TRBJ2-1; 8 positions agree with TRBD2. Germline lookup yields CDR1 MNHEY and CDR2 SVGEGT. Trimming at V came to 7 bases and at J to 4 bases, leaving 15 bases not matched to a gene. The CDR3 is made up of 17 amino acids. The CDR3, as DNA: TGTGCCAGCACCGAGGGCGGCGGGGGGCCGAATTACAATGAGCAGTTCTTC. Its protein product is CASTEGGGGPNYNEQFF.

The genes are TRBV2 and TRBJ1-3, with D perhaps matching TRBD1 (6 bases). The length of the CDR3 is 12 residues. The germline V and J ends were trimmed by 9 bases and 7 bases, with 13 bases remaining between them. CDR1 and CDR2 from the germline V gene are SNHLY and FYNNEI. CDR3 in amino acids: CASSGGRNTIYF. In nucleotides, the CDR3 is TGTGCCAGTTCGGGGGGCAGGAACACCATATATTTT.